The 14 T cell receptor beta chains below were found in one sample sequenced in a study of blood T cell repertoires in COVID-19. Using immunoSEQ multiplex PCR, the repertoire was profiled, and TCRdb retains in-frame clones only, with some absent. The profile shows a few hundred thousand clones, 70% to 90% of them singletons. The sample was PBMCs or T cells enriched from blood (not recorded which). The receptors stem from a woman in her twenties or thirties who had recovered from COVID-19.

The chain carries TRBV20-1 and TRBJ1-2, with D hard to call. Germline V gene sequence: CDR1 DFQATT, CDR2 SNEGSKA (reference sequence). The V end lost 3 bases, the J end lost 6 bases, and 11 bases lay between the germline ends. The CDR3 spans 12 residues. CDR3 nucleotide sequence: TGCAGTGCTAGTTTGGGGAGGGATGGCTACACCTTC. Its protein product is CSASLGRDGYTF.

The chain recombines TRBV9 with TRBJ2-7; 7 bases align to TRBD1. The germline CDR1 and CDR2 sequences are SGDLS and YYNGEE. V lost 0 bases and J lost 3; bases outside the gene matches: 6. This CDR3 is 15 amino acids long. CDR3 bases: TGTGCCAGCAGCGTAGGGGGACAGAGCAACTACGAGCAGTACTTC. Amino acid sequence: CASSVGGQSNYEQYF. The whole variable domain, remainder taken from reference TRBV9 and TRBJ2-7, is DSGVTQTPKHLITATGQRVTLRCSPRSGDLSVYWYQQSLDQGLQFLIQYYNGEERAKGNILERFSAQQFPDLHSELNLSSLELGDSALYFCASSVGGQSNYEQYFGPGTRLTVT.

The chain is built from TRBV15 and TRBJ1-2; 12 bases fit TRBD1. This CDR3 comprises 16 residues. Germline CDR1 is LNHNV and CDR2 is YYDKDF (reference sequence). Unmatched junction bases numbered 5, after V lost 0 bases and J lost 6 bases. The CDR3, as DNA: TGTGCCACCAGCAGAGAGGGGGACAGGGGGCGCGATGGCTACACCTTC. Translated, it gives CATSREGDRGRDGYTF. The full variable domain, in which reference TRBV15 and TRBJ1-2 provide the parts outside the CDR3, is DAMVIQNPRYQVTQFGKPVTLSCSQTLNHNVMYWYQQKSSQAPKLLFHYYDKDFNNEADTPDNFQSRRPNTSFCFLDIRSPGLGDTAMYLCATSREGDRGRDGYTFGSGTRLTVV.

The chain couples TRBV6-5 to TRBJ1-1; D perhaps matches TRBD1 (6 bases). Germline values: CDR1 MNHEY, CDR2 SVGAGI. V dropped 8 bases and J dropped 1 base, with 17 bases sitting between them. The CDR3 covers 15 residues. CDR3 DNA sequence: TGTGCCAGCTGCGCGTGGGAGGGACAGAACACTGAAGCTTTCTTT. Its protein product is CASCAWEGQNTEAFF.

The chain recombines TRBV19 with TRBJ1-2, with 7 bases aligning to TRBD1. The V segment lost 3 bases and the J segment 4 bases; nucleotides outside the gene matches: 11. CDR3 length equals 16 residues. Germline lookup yields CDR1 LNHDA and CDR2 SQIVND (reference sequence). This chain's CDR3 is CASSIYRGPIGYGYTF. The CDR3 region has the DNA TGTGCCAGTAGTATCTACAGGGGCCCAATCGGCTATGGCTACACCTTC.

The chain combines TRBV30 with TRBJ1-2; D may be TRBD1 (5 bases). The CDR3 sequence is 14 residues long. Per the germline V gene, CDR1 is GTSNPN and CDR2 is SVGIG (reference sequence). Trimming removed 2 bases from V and 4 bases from J, with 14 bases in between. As DNA, the CDR3 is TGTGCCTGGAGTTTCGGGGGGAGAAGCTATGGCTACACCTTC. Translation: CAWSFGGRSYGYTF.

The chain uses TRBV20-1 and TRBJ2-7; no definite D call. Trimming cost V 5 bases and J 7 bases, with 12 bases left between them. The CDR3 runs to 11 residues. Per the germline V gene, CDR1 is DFQATT and CDR2 is SNEGSKA (reference sequence). Written as DNA, the CDR3 is TGCAGTGCTCCCCGTGAGTTGGAGCAGTACTTC. Amino acids: CSAPRELEQYF.

The J gene is TRBJ1-2, the V gene TRBV7-2; weak D call: TRBD1 (5 bases). The CDR3 has 12 amino acids. V lost 4 bases, J lost 5 bases, and 8 bases lay in between. CDR1 is SGHTA, CDR2 FQGNSA, per germline. The CDR3 nucleotides read TGTGCCAGCAGCTCGGACACGTATGGCTACACCTTC. It is translated as CASSSDTYGYTF.

The chain joins TRBV19 to TRBJ1-1; D gene uncertain. Trimming took off 7 bases at V and 2 bases at J, with 11 bases between the two ends. The CDR3 has 13 residues. Germline V lookup: CDR1 LNHDA, CDR2 SQIVND (reference sequence). CDR3 region: CASNWEGNTEAFF. In nucleotides, the CDR3 is TGTGCCAGTAACTGGGAGGGAAACACTGAAGCTTTCTTT. Full variable domain (outside the CDR3, taken from reference TRBV19 and TRBJ1-1): DGGITQSPKYLFRKEGQNVTLSCEQNLNHDAMYWYRQDPGQGLRLIYYSQIVNDFQKGDIAEGYSVSREKKESFPLTVTSAQKNPTAFYLCASNWEGNTEAFFGQGTRLTVV.

With respect to this clone: The sample contains more than one DNA sequence encoding this CDR3. This chain uses TRBV18 with TRBJ1-4; tentative D call: TRBD1 (6 bases). The CDR3 consists of 13 residues. Per germline, CDR1 KGHSH and CDR2 LQKENI. The V and J ends lost 4 bases and 5 bases respectively, with 8 bases between them. The CDR3 sequence is CASSRDRNEKLFF. The CDR3 DNA is TGTGCCAGCTCACGCGACAGGAATGAAAAACTGTTTTTT.

V is TRBV5-4 and J is TRBJ1-2, with 7 bases matching TRBD1. Losses at the gene ends were 0 bases for V and 8 bases for J; bases not matched to a gene: 7. Per the germline V gene, CDR1 is SGHNT and CDR2 is YYREEE (reference sequence). CDR3 size: 14 residues. The CDR3 nucleotides read TGTGCCAGCAGCTTGGACAGGGGCATGTGGGGCTACACCTTC. Amino acid sequence: CASSLDRGMWGYTF.

This chain joins TRBV7-3 and TRBJ2-1; D call uncertain. Trimming stripped 1 base from V and 2 bases from J, with 12 bases between. This CDR3 is 16 amino acids long. Germline values: CDR1 SGHTA, CDR2 FQGTGA. Here the CDR3 DNA reads TGTGCCAGCAGCTTAATGGGCCGCAGGACCTACAATGAGCAGTTCTTC. This codes for CASSLMGRRTYNEQFF.

This clone showed up just once. The chain employs TRBV18 and TRBJ1-1; D is unresolved. The germline V and J ends were trimmed by 2 bases and 1 base, with 14 bases remaining between them. The CDR3 has 16 amino acids. Germline V gene data show CDR1 as KGHSH and CDR2 as LQKENI. The CDR3 region has the DNA TGTGCCAGCTCACCAGATTGGAGTATATCGAACACTGAAGCTTTCTTT. Translating it yields CASSPDWSISNTEAFF.

This rearrangement joins TRBV1 to TRBJ2-5; TRBD1, the table's D call, was not compared with the DNA. TRBV1 is recorded as a pseudogene. CDR3 size: 19 residues. The CDR3 loop is CTSSQERRRAGNFQETQYF. CDR3 nucleotide sequence: TGCACCAGCAGCCAAGAAAGGCGTCGGGCAGGGAATTTCCAAGAGACCCAGTACTTC.